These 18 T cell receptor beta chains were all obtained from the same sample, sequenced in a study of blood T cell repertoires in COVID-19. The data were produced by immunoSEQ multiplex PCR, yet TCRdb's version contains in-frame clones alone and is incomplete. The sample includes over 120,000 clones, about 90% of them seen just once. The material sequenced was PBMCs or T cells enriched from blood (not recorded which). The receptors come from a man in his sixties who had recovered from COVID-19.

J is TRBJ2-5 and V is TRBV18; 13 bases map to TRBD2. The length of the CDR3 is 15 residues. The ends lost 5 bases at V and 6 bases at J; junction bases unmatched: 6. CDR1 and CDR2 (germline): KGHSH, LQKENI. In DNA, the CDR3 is TGTGCCAGCTCATATGGACTAGCGGGGGTTAAGACCCAGTACTTC. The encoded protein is CASSYGLAGVKTQYF.

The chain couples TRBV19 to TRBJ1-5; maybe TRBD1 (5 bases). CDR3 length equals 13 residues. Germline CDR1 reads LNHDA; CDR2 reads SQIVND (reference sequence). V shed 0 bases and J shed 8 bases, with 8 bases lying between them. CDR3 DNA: TGTGCCAGTAGTATAGATCCGGACAAGCCCCAGCATTTT. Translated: CASSIDPDKPQHF.

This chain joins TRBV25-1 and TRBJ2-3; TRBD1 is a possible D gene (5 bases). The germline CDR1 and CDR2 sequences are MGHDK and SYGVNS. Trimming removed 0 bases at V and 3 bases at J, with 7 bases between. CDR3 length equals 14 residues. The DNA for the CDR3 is TGTGCCAGCAGTGAATACAAGGGGACAGATACGCAGTATTTT. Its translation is CASSEYKGTDTQYF.

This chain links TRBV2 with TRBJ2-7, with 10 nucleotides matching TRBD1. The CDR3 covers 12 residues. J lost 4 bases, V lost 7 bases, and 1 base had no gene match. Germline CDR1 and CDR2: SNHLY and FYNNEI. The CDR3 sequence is CASMDRGYEQYF. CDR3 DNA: TGTGCCAGCATGGACAGGGGGTACGAGCAGTACTTC.

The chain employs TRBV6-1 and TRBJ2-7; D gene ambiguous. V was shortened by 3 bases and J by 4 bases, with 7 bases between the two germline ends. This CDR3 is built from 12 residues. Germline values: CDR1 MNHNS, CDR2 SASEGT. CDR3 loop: CASSDLAYEQYF. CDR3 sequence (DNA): TGTGCCAGCAGTGATTTGGCTTACGAGCAGTACTTC.

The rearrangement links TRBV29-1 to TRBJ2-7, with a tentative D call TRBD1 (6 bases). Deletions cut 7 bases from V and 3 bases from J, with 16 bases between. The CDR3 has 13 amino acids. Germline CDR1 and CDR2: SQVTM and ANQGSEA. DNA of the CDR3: TGCAGCGCCTGTGGGGACACCCACTACGAGCAGTACTTC. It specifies CSACGDTHYEQYF.

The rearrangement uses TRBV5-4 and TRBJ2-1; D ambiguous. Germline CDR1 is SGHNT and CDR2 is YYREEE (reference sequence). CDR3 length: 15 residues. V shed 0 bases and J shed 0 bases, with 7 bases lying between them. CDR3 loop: CASSLDPSSYNEQFF. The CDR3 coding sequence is TGTGCCAGCAGCTTGGATCCGAGCTCCTACAATGAGCAGTTCTTC.

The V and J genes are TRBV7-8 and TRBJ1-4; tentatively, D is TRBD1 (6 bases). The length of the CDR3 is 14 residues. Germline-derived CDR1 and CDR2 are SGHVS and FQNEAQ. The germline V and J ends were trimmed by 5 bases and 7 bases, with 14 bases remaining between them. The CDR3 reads CASSPYDRFEKLFF. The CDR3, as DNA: TGTGCCAGCAGCCCTTACGACAGGTTTGAAAAACTGTTTTTT.

CDR3 amino acids: CASSDPTPTRRKEKLFF. In nucleotides, the CDR3 is TGTGCCAGCAGTGACCCGACCCCGACGAGGCGGAAGGAAAAACTGTTTTTT. The chain joins TRBV2 to TRBJ1-4; D unclear. The CDR3 consists of 17 residues. CDR1 SNHLY and CDR2 FYNNEI come from the germline V gene. The V end lost 3 bases, the J end lost 8 bases, and 22 bases lay between the germline ends.

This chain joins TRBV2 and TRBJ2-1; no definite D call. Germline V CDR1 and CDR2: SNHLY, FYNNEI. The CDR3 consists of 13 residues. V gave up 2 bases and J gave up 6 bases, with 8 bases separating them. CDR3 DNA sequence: TGTGCCAGCAGTGAAACCCTACTCAATGAGCAGTTCTTC. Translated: CASSETLLNEQFF.

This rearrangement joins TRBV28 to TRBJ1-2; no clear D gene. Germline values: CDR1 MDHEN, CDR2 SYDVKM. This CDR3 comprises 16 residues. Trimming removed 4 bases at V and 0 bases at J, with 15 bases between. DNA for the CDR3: TGTGCCAGCAGTTCAGGAAGAGTGAGAACTAACTATGGCTACACCTTC. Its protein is CASSSGRVRTNYGYTF.

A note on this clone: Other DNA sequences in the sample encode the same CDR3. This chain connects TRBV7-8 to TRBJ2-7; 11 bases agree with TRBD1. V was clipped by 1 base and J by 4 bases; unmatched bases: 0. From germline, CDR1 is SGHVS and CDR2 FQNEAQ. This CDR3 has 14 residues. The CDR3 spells CASSLGDRGYEQYF. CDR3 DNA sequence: TGTGCCAGCAGCTTAGGGGACAGGGGGTACGAGCAGTACTTC.

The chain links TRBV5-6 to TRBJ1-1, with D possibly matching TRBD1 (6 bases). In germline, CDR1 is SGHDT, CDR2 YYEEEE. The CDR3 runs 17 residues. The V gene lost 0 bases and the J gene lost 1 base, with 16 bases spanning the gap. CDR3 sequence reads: CASSLARTAFGNTEAFF. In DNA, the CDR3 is TGTGCCAGCAGCTTGGCCAGGACAGCTTTCGGGAACACTGAAGCTTTCTTT.

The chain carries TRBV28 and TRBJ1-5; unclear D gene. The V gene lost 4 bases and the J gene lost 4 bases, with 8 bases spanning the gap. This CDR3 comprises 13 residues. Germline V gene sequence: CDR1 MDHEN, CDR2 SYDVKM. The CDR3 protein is CASSSGPNQPQHF. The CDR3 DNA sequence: TGTGCCAGCAGTTCTGGGCCAAATCAGCCCCAGCATTTT.

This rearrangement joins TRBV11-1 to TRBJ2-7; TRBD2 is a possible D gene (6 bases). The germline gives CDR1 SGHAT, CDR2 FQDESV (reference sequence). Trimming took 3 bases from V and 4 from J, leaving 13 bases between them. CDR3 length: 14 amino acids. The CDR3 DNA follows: TGTGCCAGCAGCTTCTCCCGGGAGCAATACGAGCAGTACTTC. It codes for CASSFSREQYEQYF.

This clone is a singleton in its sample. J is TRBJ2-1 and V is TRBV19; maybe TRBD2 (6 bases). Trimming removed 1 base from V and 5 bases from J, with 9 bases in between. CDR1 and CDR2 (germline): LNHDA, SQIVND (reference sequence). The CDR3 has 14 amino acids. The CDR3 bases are TGTGCCAGTAGTATAGGGACTACCAACAATGAGCAGTTCTTC. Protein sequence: CASSIGTTNNEQFF. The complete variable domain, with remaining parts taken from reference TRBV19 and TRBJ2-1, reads DGGITQSPKYLFRKEGQNVTLSCEQNLNHDAMYWYRQDPGQGLRLIYYSQIVNDFQKGDIAEGYSVSREKKESFPLTVTSAQKNPTAFYLCASSIGTTNNEQFFGPGTRLTVL.

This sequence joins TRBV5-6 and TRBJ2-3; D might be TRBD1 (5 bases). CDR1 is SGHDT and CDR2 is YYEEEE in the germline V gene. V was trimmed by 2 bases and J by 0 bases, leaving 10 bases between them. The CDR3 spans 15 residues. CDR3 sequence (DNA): TGTGCCAGCAGCTTTGGATGGACAAGCACAGATACGCAGTATTTT. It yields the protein CASSFGWTSTDTQYF. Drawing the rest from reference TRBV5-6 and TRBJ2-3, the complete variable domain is DAGVTQSPTHLIKTRGQQVTLRCSPKSGHDTVSWYQQALGQGPQFIFQYYEEEERQRGNFPDRFSGHQFPNYSSELNVNALLLGDSALYLCASSFGWTSTDTQYFGPGTRLTVL.

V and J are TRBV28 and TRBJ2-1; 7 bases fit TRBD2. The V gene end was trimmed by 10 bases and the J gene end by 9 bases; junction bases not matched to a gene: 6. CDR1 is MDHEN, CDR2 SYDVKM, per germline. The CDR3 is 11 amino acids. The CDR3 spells CATRENSEQFF. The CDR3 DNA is TGTGCCACGCGGGAGAACAGTGAGCAGTTCTTC.